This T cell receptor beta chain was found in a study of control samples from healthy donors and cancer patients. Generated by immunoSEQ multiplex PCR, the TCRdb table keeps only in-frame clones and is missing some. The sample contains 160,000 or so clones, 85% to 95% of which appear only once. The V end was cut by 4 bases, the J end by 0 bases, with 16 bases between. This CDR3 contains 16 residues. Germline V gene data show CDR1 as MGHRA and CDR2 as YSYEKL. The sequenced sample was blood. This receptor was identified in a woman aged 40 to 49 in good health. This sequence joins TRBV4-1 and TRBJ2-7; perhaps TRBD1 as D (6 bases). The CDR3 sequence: CASSPEDSLSSYEQYF. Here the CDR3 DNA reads TGCGCCAGCAGCCCAGAGGACAGCCTTAGCTCCTACGAGCAGTACTTC.